This TCR beta chain is from a study of CD8+ T cells in alopecia areata. Reverse transcribed after extraction, RNA yielded cDNA as the sequencing template. Method: immunoSEQ multiplex PCR; TCRdb's copy keeps in-frame clones and lacks some. The top ten clones hold 11% of a sample with about 180,000 clones, around 71% of them seen once. Germline V gene sequence: CDR1 SGHNT, CDR2 YYREEE (reference sequence). V lost 0 bases to trimming and J lost 0 bases; unmatched junction nucleotides: 7. This CDR3 has 18 residues. The material sequenced was CD8+ T cells sorted from blood, taken at week 0. V usage is TRBV5-4 and J usage is TRBJ2-2; 8 bases agree with TRBD2. This clonotype was obtained from a human donor with alopecia areata. The DNA for the CDR3 is TGTGCCAGCAGCTTGGCTTTAGGAGCGGGGGCGAACACCGGGGAGCTGTTTTTT. Translating gives CASSLALGAGANTGELFF.